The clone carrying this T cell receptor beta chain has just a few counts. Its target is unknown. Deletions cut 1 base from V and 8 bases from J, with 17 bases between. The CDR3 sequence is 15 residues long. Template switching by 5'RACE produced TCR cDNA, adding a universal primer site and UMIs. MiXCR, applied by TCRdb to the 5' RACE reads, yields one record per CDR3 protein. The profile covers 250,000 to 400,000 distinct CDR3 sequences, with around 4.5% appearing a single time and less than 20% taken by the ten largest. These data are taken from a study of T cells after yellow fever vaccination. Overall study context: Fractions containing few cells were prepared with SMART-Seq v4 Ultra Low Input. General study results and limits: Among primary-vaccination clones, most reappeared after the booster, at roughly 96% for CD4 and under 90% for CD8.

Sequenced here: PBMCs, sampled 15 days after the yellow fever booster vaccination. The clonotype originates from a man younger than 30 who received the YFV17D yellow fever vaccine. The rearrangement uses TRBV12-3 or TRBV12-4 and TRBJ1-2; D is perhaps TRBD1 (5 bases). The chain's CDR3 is CASSLGSPRGWGYTF. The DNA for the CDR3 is TGTGCCAGCAGTTTAGGGTCGCCTAGGGGTTGGGGCTACACCTTC.